This TCR beta chain was found in a study of blood T cell repertoires in COVID-19. Study information: Both acute and convalescent COVID-19 samples were obtained from the United States, Italy and Spain. In each case, the material was cDNA or gDNA derived from T cells, B-cell-depleted T cells, or PBMCs.

The authors' processing: Amplified reference gene primers provided the basis for estimating nucleated cell counts. Clones were read by immunoSEQ multiplex PCR, and TCRdb kept only the in-frame ones, dropping some. That table furnishes V, J and clone size, whereas the DNA furnished D and trimming. The sample consists of some 240,000 clones, over 70% of them appearing once. The CDR3 is 13 amino acids. With 7 bases removed from V and 4 bases from J, the gap between germline ends came to 10 bases. Germline values: CDR1 SNHLY, CDR2 FYNNEI. This clone was seen a single time. The clonotype was recovered from a woman between 70 and 85 years old with acute or convalescent COVID-19. Sequencing used peripheral blood. The chain links TRBV2 to TRBJ2-2; D uncertain. The CDR3 DNA is TGTGCCAGCACGCAGACACTCACCGGGGAGCTGTTTTTT. It codes for CASTQTLTGELFF. The entire variable domain, with the rest obtained from reference TRBV2 and TRBJ2-2, is as follows: EPEVTQTPSHQVTQMGQEVILRCVPISNHLYFYWYRQILGQKVEFLVSFYNNEISEKSEIFDDQFSVERPDGSNFTLKIRSTKLEDSAMYFCASTQTLTGELFFGEGSRLTVL.